This T cell receptor beta chain was identified during a study of T-cell reconstitution after alpha-beta-depleted transplantation in children listed by TCRdb under 2016. Background for the entire study: Using TCR repertoire profiling, the study followed T-cell immune reconstitution in a quantitative way in children after TCRalphabeta/CD19-depleted allogeneic hematopoietic cell transplantation.

This clonotype was recorded a few times. Its antigen is not yet known. Base quality data are lacking; no much larger clone is found one base away. Preparation of the library involved PCR. The listed sequencing device is Illumina HiSeq 2500. Molecular barcoding was employed in the preparation of TCR libraries, with unique molecular identifiers being used to normalize TCRbeta repertoire quantification. The raw public data were reprocessed by TCRdb itself: fastp quality trimming at Q25, MiXCR clonotype calling, in-frame beta chains only. Rows are combined by CDR3 protein, so each entry shows the most common genes and DNA. The table for this sample lists some 200,000 distinct CDR3 sequences; approximately 7% of them were counted only once. Of the sample, about 5.5% is held by the ten largest clones. The treatment or condition tag for this specimen amounts to: allogeneic hematopoietic cell transplantation with graft depleted of TCRalphabeta T cells and CD19 B cells. The transplant recipients were children given TCRalphabeta/CD19-depleted allogeneic hematopoietic cell grafts.

Study-wide conclusions, independent of this receptor: In some patients, high TCRbeta diversity at day 60 was attributed to recipient T cells and intrathymic progenitors that had survived conditioning. The apparently early alphabetaT-cell count recovery about two months after transplant was reportedly dependent on only several hundred rapidly expanded clones derived from non-depleted graft cells. Over the following months the frequencies of hyperexpanded clones went down, and after one year T-cell counts and TCRbeta diversity were mostly credited to newly produced T cells.

This specimen was PBMCs, taken before TCRalphabeta/CD19-depleted stem cell transplant. The sequence was obtained from a boy between 2 and 10 years old with acute lymphoblastic leukemia, due to receive a stem cell transplant.

The DNA reads as follows: TGTGCCAGCAGCTTAACGGGAGGGACCCTCCACTTT. Its protein is CASSLTGGTLHF. This chain is built from TRBV7-3 and TRBJ1-6; the D gene cannot be resolved reliably. The V and J ends are trimmed by 0 bases and 14 bases, leaving 8 bases between them. Looking up the germline V gene yields CDR1 SGHTA and CDR2 FQGTGA. The CDR3 covers 12 residues, taking in both the cysteine and the phenylalanine. Solely the CDR3 DNA is kept, with 36 bases framed from the first base.